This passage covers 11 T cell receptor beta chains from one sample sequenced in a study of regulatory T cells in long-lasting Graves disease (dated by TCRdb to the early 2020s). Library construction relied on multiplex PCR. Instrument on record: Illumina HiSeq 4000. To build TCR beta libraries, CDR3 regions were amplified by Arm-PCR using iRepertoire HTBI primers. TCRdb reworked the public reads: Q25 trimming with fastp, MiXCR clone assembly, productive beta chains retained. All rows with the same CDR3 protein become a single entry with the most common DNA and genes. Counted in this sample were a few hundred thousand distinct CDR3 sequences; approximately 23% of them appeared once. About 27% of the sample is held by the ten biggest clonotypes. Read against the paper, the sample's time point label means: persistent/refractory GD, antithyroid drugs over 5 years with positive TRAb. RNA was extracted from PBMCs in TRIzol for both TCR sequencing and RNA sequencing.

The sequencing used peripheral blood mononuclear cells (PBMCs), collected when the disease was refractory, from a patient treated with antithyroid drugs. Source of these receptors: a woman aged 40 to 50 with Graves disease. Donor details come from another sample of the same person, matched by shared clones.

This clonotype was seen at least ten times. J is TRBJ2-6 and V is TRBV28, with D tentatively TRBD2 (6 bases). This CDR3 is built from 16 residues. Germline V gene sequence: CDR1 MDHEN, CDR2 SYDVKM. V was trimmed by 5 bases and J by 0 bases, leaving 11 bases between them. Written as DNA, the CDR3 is TGTGCCAGCAGTCCTTTGGGGGGCTCTGGGGCCAACGTCCTGACTTTC. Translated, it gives CASSPLGGSGANVLTF.

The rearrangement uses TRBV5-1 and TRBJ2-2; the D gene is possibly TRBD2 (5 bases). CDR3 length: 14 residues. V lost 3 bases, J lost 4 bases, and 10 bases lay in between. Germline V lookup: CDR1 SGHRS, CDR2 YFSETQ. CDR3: CASSSQAVTGELFF. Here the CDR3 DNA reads TGCGCCAGCAGCTCTCAAGCGGTCACCGGGGAGCTGTTTTTT.

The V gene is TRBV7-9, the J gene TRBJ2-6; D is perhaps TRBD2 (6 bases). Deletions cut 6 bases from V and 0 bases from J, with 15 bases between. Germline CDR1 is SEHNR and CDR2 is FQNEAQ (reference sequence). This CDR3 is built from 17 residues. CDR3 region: CASRPGSRDSGANVLTF. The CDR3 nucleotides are TGTGCCAGCAGACCCGGGAGCAGGGACTCTGGGGCCAACGTCCTGACTTTC. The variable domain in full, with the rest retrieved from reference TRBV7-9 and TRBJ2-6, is DTGVSQNPRHKITKRGQNVTFRCDPISEHNRLYWYRQTLGQGPEFLTYFQNEAQLEKSRLLSDRFSAERPKGSFSTLEIQRTEQGDSAMYLCASRPGSRDSGANVLTFGAGSRLTVL.

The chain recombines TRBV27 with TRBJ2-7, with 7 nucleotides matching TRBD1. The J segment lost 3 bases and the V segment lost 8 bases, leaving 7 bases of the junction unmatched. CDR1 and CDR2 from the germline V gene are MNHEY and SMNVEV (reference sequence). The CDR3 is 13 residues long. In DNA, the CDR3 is TGTGCCAGCCGTAGGGGGACAGACTACGAGCAGTACTTC. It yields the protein CASRRGTDYEQYF.

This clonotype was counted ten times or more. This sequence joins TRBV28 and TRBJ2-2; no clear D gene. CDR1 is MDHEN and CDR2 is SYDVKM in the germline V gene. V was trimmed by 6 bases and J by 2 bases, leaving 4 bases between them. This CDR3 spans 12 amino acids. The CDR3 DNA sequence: TGTGCCAGCAGCTTCAACACCGGGGAGCTGTTTTTT. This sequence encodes CASSFNTGELFF.

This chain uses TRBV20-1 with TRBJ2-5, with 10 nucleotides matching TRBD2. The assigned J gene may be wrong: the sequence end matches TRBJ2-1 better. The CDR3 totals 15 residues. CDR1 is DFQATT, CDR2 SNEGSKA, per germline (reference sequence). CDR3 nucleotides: TGCAGTGCCCACCCTTTAACTAGCGGGAATGGTGTGCAGTTCTTC. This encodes CSAHPLTSGNGVQFF.

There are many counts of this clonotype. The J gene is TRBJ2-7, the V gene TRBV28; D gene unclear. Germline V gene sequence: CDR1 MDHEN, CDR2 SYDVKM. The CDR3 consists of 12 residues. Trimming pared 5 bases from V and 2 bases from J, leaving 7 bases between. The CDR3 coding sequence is TGTGCCAGCAGTACCGATACCTACGAGCAGTACTTC. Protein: CASSTDTYEQYF.

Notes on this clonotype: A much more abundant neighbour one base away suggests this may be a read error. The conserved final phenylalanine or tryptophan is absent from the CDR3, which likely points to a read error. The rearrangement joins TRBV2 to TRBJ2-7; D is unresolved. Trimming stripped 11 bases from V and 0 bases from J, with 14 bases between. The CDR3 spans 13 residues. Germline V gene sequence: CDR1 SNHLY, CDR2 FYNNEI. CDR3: CASNWGDSYEQYL. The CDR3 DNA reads TGTGCCTCGAATTGGGGTGACTCCTACGAGCAGTACCTC.

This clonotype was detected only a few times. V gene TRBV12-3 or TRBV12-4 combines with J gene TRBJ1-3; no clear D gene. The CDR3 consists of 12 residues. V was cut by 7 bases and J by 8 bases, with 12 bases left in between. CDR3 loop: CASNTLLDTIYF. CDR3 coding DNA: TGTGCCAGCAACACCTTGCTAGACACCATATATTTT.

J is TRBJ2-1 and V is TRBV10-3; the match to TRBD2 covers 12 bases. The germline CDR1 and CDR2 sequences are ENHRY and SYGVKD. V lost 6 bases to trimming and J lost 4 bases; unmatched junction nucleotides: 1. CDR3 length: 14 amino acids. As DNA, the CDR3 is TGTGCCATCAGCGGACTAGCGGGGTACAATGAGCAGTTCTTC. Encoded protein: CAISGLAGYNEQFF.

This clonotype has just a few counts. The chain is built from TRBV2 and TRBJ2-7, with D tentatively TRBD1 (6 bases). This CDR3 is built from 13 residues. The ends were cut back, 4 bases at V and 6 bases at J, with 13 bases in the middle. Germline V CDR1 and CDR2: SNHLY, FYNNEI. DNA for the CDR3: TGTGCCAGCAGTGTGCAGGGGCCCTCCGAGCAGTACTTC. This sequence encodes CASSVQGPSEQYF.